Shown below are 14 T cell receptor beta chains from a single sample sequenced in a study of blood T cell repertoires in COVID-19. Data came from immunoSEQ multiplex PCR; TCRdb stores just in-frame clones and leaves some out. The sample lists tens of thousands of clones; 89% were seen once. What was sequenced was peripheral blood. All receptors derive from a woman in her fifties or sixties with active COVID-19.

The rearrangement links TRBV6-5 to TRBJ2-3; D possibly corresponds to TRBD1 (6 bases). CDR1 MNHEY and CDR2 SVGAGI come from the germline V gene. Trimming stripped 6 bases from V and 3 bases from J, with 16 bases between. This CDR3 comprises 15 residues. The CDR3 bases are TGTGCCAGCAGCCTAGACAGGTCGGGGACAGATACGCAGTATTTT. It codes for CASSLDRSGTDTQYF.

The chain recombines TRBV4-2 with TRBJ1-2; 12 bases line up with TRBD1. CDR1 and CDR2 (germline): LGHNA, YNFKEQ. V trimming: 3 bases; J trimming: 4 bases; junction bases outside the gene matches: 12. The CDR3 has 18 amino acids. As DNA, the CDR3 is TGTGCCAGCAGCCAGGAGTCTTGGGACAGGGGGCCGCTCTATGGCTACACCTTC. Residues: CASSQESWDRGPLYGYTF.

The chain links TRBV19 to TRBJ2-1, with 7 bases identical to TRBD1. The CDR3 sequence is 13 residues long. CDR1 is LNHDA and CDR2 is SQIVND in the germline V gene (reference sequence). With V trimmed by 4 bases and J by 12 bases, 9 bases remained unmatched. CDR3 region: CASSTGRAGGQFF. DNA of the CDR3: TGTGCCAGTAGTACAGGACGCGCAGGGGGGCAGTTCTTC.

The chain carries TRBV29-1 and TRBJ2-1; 7 bases agree with TRBD2. The V segment lost 7 bases and the J segment 7 bases; nucleotides outside the gene matches: 10. CDR1 SQVTM and CDR2 ANQGSEA come from the germline V gene. The CDR3 is 13 amino acids. CDR3 sequence reads: CSAGRGSGNEQFF. The CDR3 DNA follows: TGCAGCGCAGGGAGGGGATCGGGTAATGAGCAGTTCTTC.

The chain links TRBV19 to TRBJ1-3; no clear D gene. V shed 3 bases and J shed 0 bases, with 9 bases lying between them. From germline, CDR1 is LNHDA and CDR2 SQIVND (reference sequence). The CDR3 is 15 residues long. In nucleotides, the CDR3 is TGTGCCAGTAGTATGGGCGTCAGCTCTGGAAACACCATATATTTT. Residues: CASSMGVSSGNTIYF.

This chain uses TRBV4-2 with TRBJ2-5; 10 bases match TRBD2. V shed 1 base and J 4 bases; nucleotides not matched to a gene: 12. Per the germline V gene, CDR1 is LGHNA and CDR2 is YNFKEQ. This CDR3 contains 18 residues. The CDR3 loop is CASSQGSSSGRDPETQYF. The CDR3 bases are TGTGCCAGCAGCCAAGGTTCGTCCAGCGGGAGGGATCCAGAGACCCAGTACTTC.

The chain links TRBV7-3 to TRBJ2-2; D not resolved. The CDR3 length is 16 residues. The germline gives CDR1 SGHTA, CDR2 FQGTGA. V was pared by 5 bases and J by 0 bases, with 13 bases between. The CDR3 DNA reads TGTGCCAGCAGCCCCGGTACGGGTTCGAACACCGGGGAGCTGTTTTTT. Translation: CASSPGTGSNTGELFF.

This clone showed up just once. The rearrangement uses TRBV3-1 (or the pseudogene TRBV3-2) and TRBJ2-3, with 7 positions matching TRBD1. CDR1 and CDR2 (germline): LGHDT, YNNKEL (reference sequence). CDR3 size: 13 residues. V lost 8 bases and J lost 6; bases outside the gene matches: 8. DNA for the CDR3: TGTGCCAGCTTTGGTAGAGGGGGCGATACGCAGTATTTT. As protein: CASFGRGGDTQYF.

This chain links TRBV5-1 with TRBJ2-6; no reliable D call. CDR3 length: 15 residues. Germline V gene sequence: CDR1 SGHRS, CDR2 YFSETQ. Trimming stripped 0 bases from V and 0 bases from J, with 4 bases between. The CDR3 DNA follows: TGCGCCAGCAGCTTGGCAGGCTCTGGGGCCAACGTCCTGACTTTC. It is translated as CASSLAGSGANVLTF.

CDR3 sequence reads: CASSQGRLAFSGNTIYF. The CDR3 nucleotides read TGTGCCAGCAGCCAGGGAAGACTTGCGTTCTCTGGAAACACCATATATTTT. V is TRBV7-8 and J is TRBJ1-3, with a tentative D call TRBD1 (5 bases). Trimming left V 5 bases short and J 0 bases short, with 17 bases between. The germline gives CDR1 SGHVS, CDR2 FQNEAQ. This CDR3 comprises 17 residues.

This clone was detected only a few times. V gene TRBV6-5 combines with J gene TRBJ1-1; D is unclear. This CDR3 comprises 13 residues. Trimming removed 3 bases from V and 8 bases from J, with 13 bases in between. The germline V gene encodes CDR1 MNHEY and CDR2 SVGAGI. CDR3 region: CASSYLEQSEAFF. The CDR3 DNA reads as TGTGCCAGCAGTTATCTTGAACAGAGCGAAGCTTTCTTT.

The rearrangement uses TRBV7-2 and TRBJ2-5, with a weak D call TRBD1 (6 bases). The CDR3 is 17 residues long. Germline V gene lookup returns CDR1 SGHTA and CDR2 FQGNSA. Between the trimmed V and J ends, which lost 4 bases and 0 bases, there was a span of 18 bases. This chain's CDR3 is CASSSLSGHMYQETQYF. The DNA for the CDR3 is TGTGCCAGCAGCTCCCTATCGGGACACATGTACCAAGAGACCCAGTACTTC.

Points on this clone: This sample includes further DNA sequences coding for the same CDR3. The chain's CDR3 is CASSLQGANYGYTF. Here the CDR3 DNA reads TGTGCCAGCAGTTTGCAGGGGGCAAACTATGGCTACACCTTC. This chain connects TRBV28 to TRBJ1-2, with TRBD1 identical over 8 bases. CDR3 length equals 14 residues. Unmatched junction bases numbered 2, after V lost 3 bases and J lost 2 bases. Germline CDR1 MDHEN, CDR2 SYDVKM.

The chain has TRBV24-1 and TRBJ1-5; D ambiguous. V gave up 1 base and J gave up 8 bases, with 8 bases separating them. Germline lookup yields CDR1 KGHDR and CDR2 SFDVKD. This CDR3 spans 13 amino acids. The CDR3 region has the DNA TGTGCCACCAGTGATTTTAGCGGGGAGCCCCAGCATTTT. Translated, it gives CATSDFSGEPQHF.